These 19 T cell receptor beta chains share one sample of origin, sequenced in a study of control samples from healthy donors and cancer patients. Sequenced by immunoSEQ multiplex PCR; TCRdb stores in-frame clones only, minus some. The repertoire holds about 120,000 clones, with about 94% as singletons. Sample: blood. These receptors were collected from a man aged 25-45 years in good health.

The V and J genes are TRBV6-2 or TRBV6-3 and TRBJ2-3; D may be TRBD2 (5 bases). Per the germline V gene, CDR1 is MNHEY and CDR2 is SVGEGT. The CDR3 has 16 amino acids. V was trimmed by 2 bases and J by 0 bases, leaving 12 bases between them. The chain's CDR3 is CASSYASGPSTDTQYF. In nucleotides, the CDR3 is TGTGCCAGCAGTTACGCGAGCGGTCCTAGCACAGATACGCAGTATTTT.

The CDR3 loop reads CASSPNQATGTGSGNTIYF. In nucleotides, the CDR3 is TGTGCCAGCTCACCGAATCAGGCCACCGGGACAGGGAGCGGAAACACCATATATTTT. The chain combines TRBV18 with TRBJ1-3; 9 bases match TRBD1. This CDR3 region has 19 residues. Looked up from germline, CDR1 is KGHSH and CDR2 is LQKENI. V trimming: 3 bases; J trimming: 4 bases; junction bases outside the gene matches: 16.

This rearrangement joins TRBV7-8 to TRBJ1-2; the D is unclear. The germline V gene encodes CDR1 SGHVS and CDR2 FQNEAQ. The CDR3 sequence is 15 residues long. V lost 3 bases, J lost 0 bases, and 11 bases lay in between. CDR3 sequence: CASSLGYGANYGYTF. CDR3 sequence (DNA): TGTGCCAGCAGCTTGGGTTATGGGGCTAACTATGGCTACACCTTC.

The genes are TRBV5-1 and TRBJ2-1; 7 nucleotides match TRBD2. Germline V gene sequence: CDR1 SGHRS, CDR2 YFSETQ. The CDR3 sequence is 18 residues long. The V and J ends lost 0 bases and 5 bases, in that order; junction bases with no gene match: 14. CDR3 sequence: CASSLGRAWSGADNEQFF. CDR3 in DNA: TGCGCCAGCAGCTTGGGACGTGCGTGGAGCGGGGCAGACAATGAGCAGTTCTTC.

The V gene is TRBV6-5, the J gene TRBJ1-1; D might be TRBD1 (5 bases). V lost 6 bases and J lost 0, with 11 bases in between. The CDR3 runs 14 residues. Germline V lookup: CDR1 MNHEY, CDR2 SVGAGI. CDR3 coding DNA: TGTGCCAGCAGCGCACGGGGCTTGAACACTGAAGCTTTCTTT. As protein: CASSARGLNTEAFF.

V gene TRBV28 combines with J gene TRBJ1-6; D gene uncertain. The V end was cut by 9 bases, the J end by 0 bases, with 15 bases between. The germline CDR1 and CDR2 sequences are MDHEN and SYDVKM. The CDR3 sequence is 16 residues long. The DNA for the CDR3 is TGTGCCAGTCGGGCCCCCTTGGGCTCCTATAATTCACCCCTCCACTTT. Amino acids: CASRAPLGSYNSPLHF.

The V and J genes are TRBV6-6 and TRBJ1-2; no reliable D call. This CDR3 is 12 amino acids long. V lost 5 bases to trimming and J lost 3 bases, with 7 bases between them. CDR1 is MNHNY, CDR2 SVGAGI, per germline (reference sequence). Here the CDR3 DNA reads TGTGCCAGCAGTAGCGGGGACTATGGCTACACCTTC. This gives the protein CASSSGDYGYTF.

This clone was seen a single time. The chain is built from TRBV6-5 and TRBJ2-5, with D hard to call. V was clipped by 6 bases and J by 2 bases, with 7 bases between them. The germline V gene has CDR1 MNHEY and CDR2 SVGAGI. The CDR3 loop spans 12 amino acids. The CDR3 here is CASSPLQETQYF. CDR3 nucleotides: TGTGCCAGCAGCCCGTTACAAGAGACCCAGTACTTC.

The rearrangement uses TRBV5-1 and TRBJ2-3; D is unclear. The CDR3 length is 14 residues. Deletions cut 10 bases from V and 7 bases from J, with 22 bases between. The germline CDR1 and CDR2 sequences are SGHRS and YFSETQ. CDR3 DNA sequence: TGCGCCTCCCACGACCTATCCGGTCCAAATACGCAGTATTTT. Its translation is CASHDLSGPNTQYF.

The chain carries TRBV7-8 and TRBJ2-7; tentatively, D is TRBD1 (6 bases). This CDR3 comprises 14 residues. Germline V gene sequence: CDR1 SGHVS, CDR2 FQNEAQ. V shed 5 bases and J shed 7 bases, with 18 bases lying between them. The CDR3 protein is CASSPGTILGEQYF. DNA of the CDR3: TGTGCCAGCAGCCCTGGGACAATTCTGGGGGAGCAGTACTTC.

The J gene is TRBJ2-5, the V gene TRBV13; 8 bases agree with TRBD1. Germline V gene data show CDR1 as PRHDT and CDR2 as FYEKMQ (reference sequence). The CDR3 totals 15 residues. V dropped 3 bases and J dropped 5; count of bases not matched to a gene: 8. This chain's CDR3 is CASSLAGTGPETQYF. The CDR3 bases are TGTGCCAGCAGCTTGGCCGGGACAGGCCCGGAGACCCAGTACTTC. The full variable domain, its missing parts supplied by reference TRBV13 and TRBJ2-5, is AAGVIQSPRHLIKEKRETATLKCYPIPRHDTVYWYQQGPGQDPQFLISFYEKMQSDKGSIPDRFSAQQFSDYHSELNMSSLELGDSALYFCASSLAGTGPETQYFGPGTRLLVL.

The chain is built from TRBV19 and TRBJ1-5, with D unresolved. Trimming took 3 bases from V and 5 from J, leaving 11 bases between them. Looked up from germline, CDR1 is LNHDA and CDR2 is SQIVND (reference sequence). This CDR3 comprises 14 residues. The CDR3 spells CASSIPSGYQPQHF. CDR3 DNA: TGTGCCAGTAGTATCCCCTCTGGGTATCAGCCCCAGCATTTT.

This clone was recorded only once. V and J are TRBV5-1 and TRBJ1-1; 12 bases agree with TRBD1. CDR1 is SGHRS and CDR2 is YFSETQ in the germline V gene. With 8 bases clipped from V and 3 bases from J, the junction kept 14 bases outside the gene matches. CDR3 length: 17 amino acids. The CDR3 DNA sequence: TGCGCCAGTACCCCCGGGACAGGGGGCGCGATGCACACTGAAGCTTTCTTT. Protein: CASTPGTGGAMHTEAFF.

This sequence joins TRBV18 and TRBJ1-1, with D possibly TRBD1 on 6 matching bases. V gave up 5 bases and J gave up 0 bases, with 13 bases separating them. Germline CDR1 and CDR2: KGHSH and LQKENI. The CDR3 sequence is 15 residues long. This CDR3 reads CASSKEGEMNTEAFF. CDR3 in DNA: TGTGCCAGCTCAAAGGAGGGGGAGATGAACACTGAAGCTTTCTTT. The full variable domain, in which reference TRBV18 and TRBJ1-1 provide the parts outside the CDR3, is NAGVMQNPRHLVRRRGQEARLRCSPMKGHSHVYWYRQLPEEGLKFMVYLQKENIIDESGMPKERFSAEFPKEGPSILRIQQVVRGDSAAYFCASSKEGEMNTEAFFGQGTRLTVV.

This clone was recorded only once. The chain carries TRBV5-1 and TRBJ1-5; D not resolved. The germline V and J ends were trimmed by 1 base and 3 bases, with 5 bases remaining between them. Germline CDR1 reads SGHRS; CDR2 reads YFSETQ. This CDR3 spans 13 amino acids. The CDR3 region is CASSLTPNQPQHF. The DNA for the CDR3 is TGCGCCAGCAGCTTGACCCCCAATCAGCCCCAGCATTTT. Using reference TRBV5-1 and TRBJ1-5 for the parts outside the CDR3, the full variable domain is KAGVTQTPRYLIKTRGQQVTLSCSPISGHRSVSWYQQTPGQGLQFLFEYFSETQRNKGNFPGRFSGRQFSNSRSEMNVSTLELGDSALYLCASSLTPNQPQHFGDGTRLSIL.

The CDR3 spells CASSQPDRYGYTF. Written as DNA, the CDR3 is TGCGCCAGCAGCCAACCAGACAGATATGGCTACACCTTC. V usage is TRBV5-1 and J usage is TRBJ1-2; perhaps TRBD1 as D (5 bases). Germline V CDR1 and CDR2: SGHRS, YFSETQ. The CDR3 runs 13 residues. V was shortened by 4 bases and J by 5 bases, with 12 bases between the two germline ends.

The rearrangement links TRBV7-9 to TRBJ2-3; D ambiguous. The CDR3 loop spans 14 amino acids. V shed 0 bases and J shed 3 bases, with 7 bases lying between them. Germline CDR1 reads SEHNR; CDR2 reads FQNEAQ (reference sequence). CDR3 nucleotide sequence: TGTGCCAGCAGCTTAGCGGGATGGACAGATACGCAGTATTTT. Translation gives CASSLAGWTDTQYF.

The gene calls are TRBV30 and TRBJ1-1; D remains ambiguous. The CDR3 spans 14 residues. Trimming cost V 0 bases and J 1 base, with 9 bases left between them. Germline CDR1 is GTSNPN and CDR2 is SVGIG (reference sequence). As DNA, the CDR3 is TGTGCCTGGAGTGTAGTCTCAGGGAACACTGAAGCTTTCTTT. Its protein is CAWSVVSGNTEAFF.

The chain links TRBV19 to TRBJ2-3; 7 bases agree with TRBD1. V shed 3 bases, J shed 1 base, and the junction held 4 bases outside the gene matches. Germline V gene lookup returns CDR1 LNHDA and CDR2 SQIVND (reference sequence). CDR3 size: 15 residues. This CDR3 is CASSMRGQGTDTQYF. CDR3 DNA sequence: TGTGCCAGTAGTATGAGGGGGCAAGGCACAGATACGCAGTATTTT.